The present TCR beta chain was sequenced within a study of T cells after yellow fever vaccination. Via MiXCR, TCRdb re-called the 5' RACE reads, giving one row per CDR3 protein. This table has 400,000 or so distinct CDR3 sequences, around 19% appearing once. The CDR3 extends over 15 amino acids. The ends lost 8 bases at V and 0 bases at J; junction bases unmatched: 12. Germline assignment: CDR1 DFQATT and CDR2 SNEGSKA (reference sequence). This clonotype was seen repeatedly, ten times or more. This clonotype was obtained from a man between 18 and 29 years old who received the YFV17D yellow fever vaccine. The V call is TRBV20-1, the J call TRBJ2-5; 7 nucleotides align to TRBD1. The sample was PBMCs, taken before the yellow fever booster vaccination. The CDR3 sequence is CSPARDSWYQETQYF. The CDR3 DNA sequence: TGCAGTCCAGCCCGGGACAGTTGGTACCAAGAGACCCAGTACTTC.